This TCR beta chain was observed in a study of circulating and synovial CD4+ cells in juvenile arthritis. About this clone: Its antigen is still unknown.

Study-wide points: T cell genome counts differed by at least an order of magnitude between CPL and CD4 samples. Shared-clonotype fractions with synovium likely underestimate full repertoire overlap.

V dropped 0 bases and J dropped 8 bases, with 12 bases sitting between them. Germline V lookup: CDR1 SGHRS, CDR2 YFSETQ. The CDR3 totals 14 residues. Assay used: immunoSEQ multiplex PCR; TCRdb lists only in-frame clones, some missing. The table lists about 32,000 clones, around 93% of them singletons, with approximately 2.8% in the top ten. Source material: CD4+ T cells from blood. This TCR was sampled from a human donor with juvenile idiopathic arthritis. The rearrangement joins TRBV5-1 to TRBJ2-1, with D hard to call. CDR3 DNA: TGCGCCAGCAGCTTGGCAACTGCCAACGATGAGCAGTTCTTC. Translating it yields CASSLATANDEQFF.